Included here is one TCR beta chain sequence, with context. Its target is unknown. This sample is part of a study of cytomegalovirus exposure and HLA in healthy donors. Study results and caveats: Analyzed later, association rates of TCRs varied across HLA loci, with DRB1 most and HLA-C fewest.

The PCR contained 60 Vbeta and 13 Jbeta primers. Assay used: immunoSEQ multiplex PCR; TCRdb lists only in-frame clones, some missing. In the table there are approximately 180,000 clones, approximately 84% of which are singletons. This CDR3 region has 14 residues. Trimming took off 2 bases at V and 1 base at J, with 9 bases between the two ends. Looked up from germline, CDR1 is SGHAT and CDR2 is FQNNGV. The chain joins TRBV11-2 to TRBJ2-7; TRBD1 might be the D (5 bases). The source of this sequence is a girl aged 5-17 years in good health and CMV-seropositive. The material sequenced was PBMCs. The CDR3 coding sequence is TGTGCCAGCAGCTTATGGGGCGTATCCTACGAGCAGTACTTC. Amino acids: CASSLWGVSYEQYF.